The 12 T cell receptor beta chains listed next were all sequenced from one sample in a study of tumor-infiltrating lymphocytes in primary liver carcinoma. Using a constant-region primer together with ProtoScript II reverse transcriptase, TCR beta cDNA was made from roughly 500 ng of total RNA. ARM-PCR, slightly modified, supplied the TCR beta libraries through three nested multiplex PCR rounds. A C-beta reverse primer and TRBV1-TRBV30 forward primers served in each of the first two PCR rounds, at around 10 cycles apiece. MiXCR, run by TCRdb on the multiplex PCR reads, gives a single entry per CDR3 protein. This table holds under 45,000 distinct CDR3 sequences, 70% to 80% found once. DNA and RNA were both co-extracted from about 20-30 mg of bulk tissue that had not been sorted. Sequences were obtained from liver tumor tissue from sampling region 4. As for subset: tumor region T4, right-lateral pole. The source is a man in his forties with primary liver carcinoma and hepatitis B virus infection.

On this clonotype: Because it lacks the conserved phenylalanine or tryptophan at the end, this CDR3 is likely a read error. CDR3 bases: TGTGCCAGTAGTGGTGATACGCAGTATTCT. Encoded protein: CASSGDTQYS. The chain carries TRBV7-9 and TRBJ2-3; D uncertain. The CDR3 contains 10 residues. The V gene's germline CDR1 is SEHNR and CDR2 FQNEAQ (reference sequence). V was clipped by 9 bases and J by 6 bases, with 7 bases between them.

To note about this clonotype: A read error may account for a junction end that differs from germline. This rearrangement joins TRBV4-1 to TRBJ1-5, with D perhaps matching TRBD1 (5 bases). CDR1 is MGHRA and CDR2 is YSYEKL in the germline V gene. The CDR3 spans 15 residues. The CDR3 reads CARSPIEGSNQPQHF. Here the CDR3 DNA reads TGTGCCAGAAGTCCAATAGAGGGGAGCAATCAGCCCCAGCATTTT.

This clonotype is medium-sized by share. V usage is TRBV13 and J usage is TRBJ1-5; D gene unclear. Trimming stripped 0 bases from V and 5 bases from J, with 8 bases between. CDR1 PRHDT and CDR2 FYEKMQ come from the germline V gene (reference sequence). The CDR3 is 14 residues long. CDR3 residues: CASSLGGSHQPQHF. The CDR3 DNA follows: TGTGCCAGCAGCTTAGGAGGGTCTCATCAGCCCCAGCATTTT.

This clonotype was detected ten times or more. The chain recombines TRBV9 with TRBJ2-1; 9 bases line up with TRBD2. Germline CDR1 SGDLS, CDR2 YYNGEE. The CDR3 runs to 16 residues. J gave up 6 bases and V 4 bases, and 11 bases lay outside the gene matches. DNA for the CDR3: TGTGCCAGCAGCCCCTTACCAGCGGGAGGCCCCAATGAGCAGTTCTTC. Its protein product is CASSPLPAGGPNEQFF.

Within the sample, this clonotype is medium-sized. CDR3 DNA sequence: TGTGCCAGCATCCTGGGGGACATTAACAATGAGCAGTTCTTC. It yields the protein CASILGDINNEQFF. This chain joins TRBV6-1 and TRBJ2-1; the D gene is possibly TRBD1 (6 bases). CDR1 MNHNS and CDR2 SASEGT come from the germline V gene. The CDR3 has 14 amino acids. With 7 bases removed from V and 5 bases from J, the gap between germline ends came to 15 bases.

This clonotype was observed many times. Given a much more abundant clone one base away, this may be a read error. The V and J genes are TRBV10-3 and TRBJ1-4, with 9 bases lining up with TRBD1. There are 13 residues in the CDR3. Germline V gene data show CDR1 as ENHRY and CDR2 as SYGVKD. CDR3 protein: CATRQGVDEELFF. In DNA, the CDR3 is TGTGCCACCAGACAGGGGGTGGATGAAGAACTGTTTTTT.

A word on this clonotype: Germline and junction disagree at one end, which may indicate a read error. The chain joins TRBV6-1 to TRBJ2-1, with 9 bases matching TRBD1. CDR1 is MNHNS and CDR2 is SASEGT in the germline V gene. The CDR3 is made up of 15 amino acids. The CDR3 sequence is CASIEQQGAYNEQSF. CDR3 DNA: TGTGCAAGCATTGAACAACAGGGGGCCTACAATGAGCAGTCCTTC.

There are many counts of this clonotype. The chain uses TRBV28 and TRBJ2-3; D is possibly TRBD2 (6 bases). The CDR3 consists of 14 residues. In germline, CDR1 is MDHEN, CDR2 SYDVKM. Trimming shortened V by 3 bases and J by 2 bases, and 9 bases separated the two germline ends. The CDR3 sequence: CASSLGGTTDTQYF. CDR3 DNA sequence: TGTGCCAGCAGTTTGGGGGGAACCACAGATACGCAGTATTTT.

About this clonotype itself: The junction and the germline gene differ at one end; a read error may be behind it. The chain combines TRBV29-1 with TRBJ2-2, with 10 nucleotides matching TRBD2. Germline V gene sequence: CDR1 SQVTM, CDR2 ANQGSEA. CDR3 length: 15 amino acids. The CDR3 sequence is CNVGTSAANTVELFF. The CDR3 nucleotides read TGCAATGTTGGGACTAGCGCGGCGAACACCGTGGAGCTGTTTTTT.

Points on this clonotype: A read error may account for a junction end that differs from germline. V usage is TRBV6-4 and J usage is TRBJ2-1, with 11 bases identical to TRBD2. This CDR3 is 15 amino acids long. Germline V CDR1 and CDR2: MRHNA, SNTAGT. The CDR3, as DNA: TGTGGCAGCAGCAAACTAGCGGGAGAAATGAGTGAGCAGTTCTTC. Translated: CGSSKLAGEMSEQFF.

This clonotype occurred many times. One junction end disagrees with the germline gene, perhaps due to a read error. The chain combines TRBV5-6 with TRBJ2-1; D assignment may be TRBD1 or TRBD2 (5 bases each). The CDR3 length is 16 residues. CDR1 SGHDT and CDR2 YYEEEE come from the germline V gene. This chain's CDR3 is CASGFRGVSSYNGQFF. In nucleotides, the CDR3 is TGTGCCAGCGGCTTCCGGGGCGTGAGCTCCTACAATGGGCAGTTCTTC.

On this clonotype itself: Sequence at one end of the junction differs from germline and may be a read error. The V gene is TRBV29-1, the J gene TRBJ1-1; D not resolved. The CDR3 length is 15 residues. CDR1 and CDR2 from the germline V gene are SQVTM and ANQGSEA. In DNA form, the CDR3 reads TGCAGCGTTGTCCCGGGATGGGGAATAAACACTGATGCTTTCTTT. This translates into CSVVPGWGINTDAFF.